This section outlines one T cell receptor (beta chain) sequence together with its context. Trimming left V 4 bases short and J 4 bases short, with 16 bases between. The CDR3 has 15 residues. Looked up from germline, CDR1 is SGHRS and CDR2 is YFSETQ. Some clones are missing from TCRdb's copy, which holds only in-frame ones; the method was immunoSEQ multiplex PCR. Among approximately 270,000 clones listed, 70% to 85% were seen once. These data are taken from a study of blood T cell repertoires in COVID-19. This receptor was obtained from a human donor with COVID-19, enrolled during active disease. The donor label of this sample is uncertain. The chain is built from TRBV5-1 and TRBJ2-3, with TRBD2 as a possible D gene (6 bases). Sequenced sample: peripheral blood. In DNA form, the CDR3 reads TGCGCCAGCAGCCCTGGGGGGAACACGGCAGATACGCAGTATTTT. Protein sequence: CASSPGGNTADTQYF. The full variable domain, completed using reference TRBV5-1 and TRBJ2-3, is KAGVTQTPRYLIKTRGQQVTLSCSPISGHRSVSWYQQTPGQGLQFLFEYFSETQRNKGNFPGRFSGRQFSNSRSEMNVSTLELGDSALYLCASSPGGNTADTQYFGPGTRLTVL.